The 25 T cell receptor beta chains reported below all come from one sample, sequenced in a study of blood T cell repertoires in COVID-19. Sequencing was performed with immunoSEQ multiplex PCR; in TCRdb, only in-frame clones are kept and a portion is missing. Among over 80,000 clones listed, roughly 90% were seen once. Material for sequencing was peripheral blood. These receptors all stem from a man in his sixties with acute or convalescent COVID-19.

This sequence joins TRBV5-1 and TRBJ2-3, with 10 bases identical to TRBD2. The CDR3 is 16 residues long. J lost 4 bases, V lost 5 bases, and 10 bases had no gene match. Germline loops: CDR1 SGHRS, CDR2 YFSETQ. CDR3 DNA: TGCGCCAGCAGGCCGTTTCTAGCGGGAGACCCAGATACGCAGTATTTT. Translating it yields CASRPFLAGDPDTQYF.

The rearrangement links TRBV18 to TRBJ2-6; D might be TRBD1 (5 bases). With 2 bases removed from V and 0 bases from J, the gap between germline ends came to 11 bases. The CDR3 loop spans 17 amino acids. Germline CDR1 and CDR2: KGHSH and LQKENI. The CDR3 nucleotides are TGTGCCAGCTCACCAGCTTCAGGGAACTCTGGGGCCAACGTCCTGACTTTC. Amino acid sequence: CASSPASGNSGANVLTF.

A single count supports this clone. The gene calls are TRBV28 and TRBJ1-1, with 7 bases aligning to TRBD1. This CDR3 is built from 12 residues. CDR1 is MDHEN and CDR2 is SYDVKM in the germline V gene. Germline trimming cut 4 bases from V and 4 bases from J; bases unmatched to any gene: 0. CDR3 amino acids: CASSSGGTEAFF. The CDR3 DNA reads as TGTGCCAGCAGTTCAGGGGGCACTGAAGCTTTCTTT.

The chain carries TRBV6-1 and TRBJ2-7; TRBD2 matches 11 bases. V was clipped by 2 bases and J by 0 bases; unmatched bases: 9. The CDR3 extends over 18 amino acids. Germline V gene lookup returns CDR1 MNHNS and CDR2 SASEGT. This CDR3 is CASSEFYLTSGSSYEQYF. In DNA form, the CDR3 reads TGTGCCAGCAGTGAATTCTATCTAACTAGCGGGAGCTCCTACGAGCAGTACTTC.

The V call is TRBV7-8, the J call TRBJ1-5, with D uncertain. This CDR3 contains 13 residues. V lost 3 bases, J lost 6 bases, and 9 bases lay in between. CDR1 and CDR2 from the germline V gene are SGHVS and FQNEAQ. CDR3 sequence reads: CASSLAIAQPQHF. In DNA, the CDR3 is TGTGCCAGCAGCTTGGCCATAGCTCAGCCCCAGCATTTT.

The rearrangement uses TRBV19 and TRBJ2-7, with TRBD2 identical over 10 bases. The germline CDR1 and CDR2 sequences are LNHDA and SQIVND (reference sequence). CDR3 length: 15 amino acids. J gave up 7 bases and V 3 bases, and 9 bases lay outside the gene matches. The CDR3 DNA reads TGTGCCAGTAGTATCGTCACTAGCGGGATTGGAGAGCAGTACTTC. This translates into CASSIVTSGIGEQYF.

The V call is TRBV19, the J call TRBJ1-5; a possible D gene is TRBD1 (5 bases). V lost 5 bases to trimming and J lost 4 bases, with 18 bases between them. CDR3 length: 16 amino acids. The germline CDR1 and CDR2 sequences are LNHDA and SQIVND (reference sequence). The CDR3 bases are TGTGCCAGTAGTTCCTACCGGGACTCAGGGAATCAGCCCCAGCATTTT. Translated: CASSSYRDSGNQPQHF.

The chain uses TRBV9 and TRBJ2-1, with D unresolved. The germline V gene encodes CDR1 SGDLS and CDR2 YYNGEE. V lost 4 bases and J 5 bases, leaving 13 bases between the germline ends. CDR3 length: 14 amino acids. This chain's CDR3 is CASSHPRQNNEQFF. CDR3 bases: TGTGCCAGCAGCCACCCGCGGCAAAACAATGAGCAGTTCTTC.

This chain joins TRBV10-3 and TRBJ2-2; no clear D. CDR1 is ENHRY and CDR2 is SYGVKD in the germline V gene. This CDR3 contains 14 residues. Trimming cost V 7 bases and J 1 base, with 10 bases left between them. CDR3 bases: TGTGCCATCAATTACAATGGGAACACCGGGGAGCTGTTTTTT. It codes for CAINYNGNTGELFF.

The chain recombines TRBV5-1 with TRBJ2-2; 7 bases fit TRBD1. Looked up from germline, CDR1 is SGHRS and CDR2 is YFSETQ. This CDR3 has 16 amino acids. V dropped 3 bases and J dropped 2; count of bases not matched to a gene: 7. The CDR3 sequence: CASSSGQTLNTGELFF. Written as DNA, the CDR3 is TGCGCCAGCAGCTCGGGACAGACCCTTAACACCGGGGAGCTGTTTTTT.

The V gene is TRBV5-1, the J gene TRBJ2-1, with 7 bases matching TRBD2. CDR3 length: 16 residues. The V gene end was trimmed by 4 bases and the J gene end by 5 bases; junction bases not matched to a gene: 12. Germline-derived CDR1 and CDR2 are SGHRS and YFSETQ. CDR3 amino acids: CASSRTGLRIDNEQFF. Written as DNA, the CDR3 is TGCGCCAGCAGCCGGACGGGACTAAGGATAGACAATGAGCAGTTCTTC. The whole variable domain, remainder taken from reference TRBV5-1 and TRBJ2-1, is KAGVTQTPRYLIKTRGQQVTLSCSPISGHRSVSWYQQTPGQGLQFLFEYFSETQRNKGNFPGRFSGRQFSNSRSEMNVSTLELGDSALYLCASSRTGLRIDNEQFFGPGTRLTVL.

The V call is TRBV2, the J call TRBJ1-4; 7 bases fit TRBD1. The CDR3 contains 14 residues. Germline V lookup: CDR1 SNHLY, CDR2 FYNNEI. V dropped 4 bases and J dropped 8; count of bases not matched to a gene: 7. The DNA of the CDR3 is TGTGCCAGCAGTGCGGCAGGGGGGCGAGAAAAACTGTTTTTT. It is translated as CASSAAGGREKLFF.

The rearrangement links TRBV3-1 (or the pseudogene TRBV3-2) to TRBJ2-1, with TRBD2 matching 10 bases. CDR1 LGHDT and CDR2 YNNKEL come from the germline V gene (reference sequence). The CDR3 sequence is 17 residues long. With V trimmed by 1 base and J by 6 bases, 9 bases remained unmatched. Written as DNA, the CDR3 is TGTGCCAGCAGCCAAGTGACACTAGCGGGAATGGGCAATGAGCAGTTCTTC. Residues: CASSQVTLAGMGNEQFF.

DNA of the CDR3: TGTGCCAGCAGCTCCCTTAGCGGGGTGTACGGTGAGCAGTTCTTC. Its protein product is CASSSLSGVYGEQFF. V and J are TRBV13 and TRBJ2-1; 8 bases map to TRBD2. This CDR3 spans 15 amino acids. The V gene end was trimmed by 4 bases and the J gene end by 9 bases; junction bases not matched to a gene: 11. CDR1 and CDR2 from the germline V gene are PRHDT and FYEKMQ (reference sequence). Combining the CDR3 with reference TRBV13 and TRBJ2-1 gives the whole variable domain AAGVIQSPRHLIKEKRETATLKCYPIPRHDTVYWYQQGPGQDPQFLISFYEKMQSDKGSIPDRFSAQQFSDYHSELNMSSLELGDSALYFCASSSLSGVYGEQFFGPGTRLTVL.

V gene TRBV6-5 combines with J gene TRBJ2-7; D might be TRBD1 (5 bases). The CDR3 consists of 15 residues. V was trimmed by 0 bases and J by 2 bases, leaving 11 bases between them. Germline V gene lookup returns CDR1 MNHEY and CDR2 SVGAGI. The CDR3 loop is CASSYSRQPTYEQYF. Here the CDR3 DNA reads TGTGCCAGCAGTTACTCGAGACAGCCTACCTACGAGCAGTACTTC.

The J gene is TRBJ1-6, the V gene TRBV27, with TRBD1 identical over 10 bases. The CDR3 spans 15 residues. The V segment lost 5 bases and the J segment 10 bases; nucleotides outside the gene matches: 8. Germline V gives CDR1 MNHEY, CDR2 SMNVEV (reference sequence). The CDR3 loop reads CASSPRQGAESPLHF. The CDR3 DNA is TGTGCCAGCAGTCCCAGACAGGGGGCTGAATCACCCCTCCACTTT.

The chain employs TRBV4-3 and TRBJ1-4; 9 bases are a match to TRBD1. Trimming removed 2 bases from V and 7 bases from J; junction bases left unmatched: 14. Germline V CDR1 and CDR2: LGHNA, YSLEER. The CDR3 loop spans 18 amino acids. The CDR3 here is CASSQFLSPGQGSEKLFF. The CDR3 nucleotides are TGCGCCAGCAGCCAATTCCTATCGCCGGGACAGGGAAGTGAAAAACTGTTTTTT.

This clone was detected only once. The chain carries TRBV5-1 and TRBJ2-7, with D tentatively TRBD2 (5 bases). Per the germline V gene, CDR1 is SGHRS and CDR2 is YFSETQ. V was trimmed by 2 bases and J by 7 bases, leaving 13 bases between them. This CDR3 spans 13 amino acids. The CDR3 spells CASSFGDPGEQYF. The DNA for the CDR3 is TGCGCCAGCAGCTTCGGGGATCCGGGTGAGCAGTACTTC.

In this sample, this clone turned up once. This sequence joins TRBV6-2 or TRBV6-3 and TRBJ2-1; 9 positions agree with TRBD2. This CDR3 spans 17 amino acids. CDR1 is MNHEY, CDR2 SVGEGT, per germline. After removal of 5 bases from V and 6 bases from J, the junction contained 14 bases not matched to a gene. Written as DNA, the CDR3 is TGTGCCAGCAGTCCATTAGCGGGAGTGGGTTCAAGCAATGAGCAGTTCTTC. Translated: CASSPLAGVGSSNEQFF.

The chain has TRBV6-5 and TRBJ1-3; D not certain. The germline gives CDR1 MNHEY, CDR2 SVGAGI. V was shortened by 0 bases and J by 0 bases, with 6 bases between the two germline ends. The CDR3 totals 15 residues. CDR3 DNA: TGTGCCAGCAGTTACTCACAGAGCTCTGGAAACACCATATATTTT. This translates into CASSYSQSSGNTIYF.

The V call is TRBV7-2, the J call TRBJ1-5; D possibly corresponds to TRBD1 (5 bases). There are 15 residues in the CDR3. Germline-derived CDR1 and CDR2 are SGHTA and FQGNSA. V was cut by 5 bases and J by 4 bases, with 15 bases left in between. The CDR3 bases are TGTGCCAGCAGCGCCAGACCGGGGGTTAATCAGCCCCAGCATTTT. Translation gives CASSARPGVNQPQHF.

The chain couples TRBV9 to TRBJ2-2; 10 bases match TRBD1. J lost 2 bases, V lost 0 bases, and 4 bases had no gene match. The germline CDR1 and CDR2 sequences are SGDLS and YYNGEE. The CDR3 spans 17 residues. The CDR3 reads CASSVGGTGDNTGELFF. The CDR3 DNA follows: TGTGCCAGCAGCGTAGGTGGGACAGGGGATAACACCGGGGAGCTGTTTTTT.

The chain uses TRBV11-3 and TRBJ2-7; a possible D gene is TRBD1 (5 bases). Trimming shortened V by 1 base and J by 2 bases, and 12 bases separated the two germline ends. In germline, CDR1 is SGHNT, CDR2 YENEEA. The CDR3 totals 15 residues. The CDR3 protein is CASSLGGRLTYEQYF. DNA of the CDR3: TGTGCCAGCAGCTTAGGGGGCAGGCTTACCTACGAGCAGTACTTC.

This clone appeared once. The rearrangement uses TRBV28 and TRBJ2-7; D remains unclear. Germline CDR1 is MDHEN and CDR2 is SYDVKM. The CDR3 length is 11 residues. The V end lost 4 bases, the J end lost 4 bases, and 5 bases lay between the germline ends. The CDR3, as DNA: TGTGCCAGCAGTTCTAGATACGAGCAGTACTTC. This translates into CASSSRYEQYF.

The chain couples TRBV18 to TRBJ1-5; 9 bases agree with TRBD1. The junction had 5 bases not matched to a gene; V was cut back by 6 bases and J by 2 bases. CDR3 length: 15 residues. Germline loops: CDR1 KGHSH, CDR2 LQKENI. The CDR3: CASSSDRGGNQPQHF. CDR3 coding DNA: TGTGCCAGCTCGTCGGACAGGGGAGGCAATCAGCCCCAGCATTTT. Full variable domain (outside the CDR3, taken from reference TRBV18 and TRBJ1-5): NAGVMQNPRHLVRRRGQEARLRCSPMKGHSHVYWYRQLPEEGLKFMVYLQKENIIDESGMPKERFSAEFPKEGPSILRIQQVVRGDSAAYFCASSSDRGGNQPQHFGDGTRLSIL.